These T cell receptor beta chains were read from a single sample in a study of T cells in Graves' hyperthyroidism and ophthalmopathy. TCRdb re-derived calls from the multiplex PCR reads in MiXCR, one entry per CDR3 protein. Of about 400,000 distinct CDR3 sequences listed, about 14% are singletons. Sequencing was carried out using blood. Source of these receptors: a man aged 18 to 29 with Graves' ophthalmopathy. CDR3s include the opening cysteine and the closing phenylalanine or tryptophan. The D gene is left open where the match is weak. Each size is once, few, many or a size class.

v_gene,j_gene,d_gene,abundance,CDR3nt,CDR3aa
TRBV7-2,TRBJ2-7,TRBD1,many,TGTGCCAGCAGCACTAGGGGAACAGGGGGAGGATACGAGCAGTACTTC,CASSTRGTGGGYEQYF
TRBV10-2,TRBJ2-3,NA,many,TGCGCCAGCAGTGTGTACAGAGGTCCACCTGGAGATACGCAGTATTTT,CASSVYRGPPGDTQYF
TRBV12-3/TRBV12-4,TRBJ2-5,TRBD2,few,TGTGCCAGCAGTAACGGGGGGGAGGGGACCCAGTACTTC,CASSNGGEGTQYF
TRBV12-3/TRBV12-4,TRBJ1-1,NA,many,TGTGCCAGCTCACCAGCGTTACTGAGCACTGAAGCTTTCTTT,CASSPALLSTEAFF
TRBV9,TRBJ2-3,NA,many,TGTGCCAGCAGCACAGCCACATCCCCAAATACGCAGTATTTT,CASSTATSPNTQYF
TRBV12-3/TRBV12-4,TRBJ2-7,NA,many,TGTGCCAGCAGCATGGGGGGCGCTGCCCTCTACGAGCAGTACTTC,CASSMGGAALYEQYF
TRBV11-2,TRBJ1-4,NA,many,TGTGCCAGCAGCTTATCGGCTCGGACAAGGGTAGATCTCTACCATGAAAAACTGTTTTTT,CASSLSARTRVDLYHEKLFF
TRBV20-1,TRBJ1-3,NA,few,TGCAGTGCTAGAGGTGGGGCTGGAAACACCATATATTTT,CSARGGAGNTIYF
TRBV20-1,TRBJ2-3,NA,many,TGCAGTGCTAGCGTTGGGGCGTCGGGGACAGATACGCAGTATTTT,CSASVGASGTDTQYF
TRBV6-1,TRBJ2-5,NA,few,TGTGCCAGCTCTAGCCTCCTCCAAGAGACCCAGTACTTC,CASSSLLQETQYF
TRBV24-1,TRBJ2-1,NA,many,TGTGCCACCAGTGATTCGGGACGGGGCAATGAGCAGTTCTTC,CATSDSGRGNEQFF